A single sample gave rise to the 18 T cell receptor beta chains below, sequenced in a study of blood T cell repertoires in COVID-19 (TCRdb year 2020). Receptor libraries were prepared by the immunoSEQ multiplex PCR assay. TCRdb's version of the immuneACCESS table is confined to in-frame rearrangements and falls short of the full clone set. An unresolved V gene accounts for under half of the shortfall where checked; the remainder is of unknown origin. This sample comprises 130,000 to 150,000 clones, approximately 88% of them detected only once. The ten largest make up about 1.2% of the sample. The sample taken for sequencing was PBMCs or T cells enriched from blood (not recorded which). The receptors originated from a woman in her 30s with acute COVID-19.

J is TRBJ2-5 and V is TRBV6-5; TRBD1 is a possible D gene (5 bases). Germline values: CDR1 MNHEY, CDR2 SVGAGI. There are 14 residues in the CDR3. Trimming cost V 4 bases and J 4 bases, with 13 bases left between them. Here the CDR3 DNA reads TGTGCCAGCAGTTGGGGCAGAAAGGGAGAGACCCAGTACTTC. It specifies CASSWGRKGETQYF.

The J gene is TRBJ2-7, the V gene TRBV11-2; D gene uncertain. Germline V gene sequence: CDR1 SGHAT, CDR2 FQNNGV. V lost 0 bases and J 3 bases, leaving 9 bases between the germline ends. This CDR3 contains 14 residues. The CDR3 DNA follows: TGTGCCAGCAGCTTAGACGGGTATGGCTACGAGCAGTACTTC. This sequence encodes CASSLDGYGYEQYF.

This chain links TRBV24-1 with TRBJ2-1; 10 positions match TRBD2. Germline CDR1 reads KGHDR; CDR2 reads SFDVKD. The CDR3 sequence is 16 residues long. The J segment lost 9 bases and the V segment lost 0 bases, leaving 7 bases of the junction unmatched. CDR3 loop: CATSDLRSGRAGEQFF. As DNA, the CDR3 is TGTGCCACCAGTGATTTGAGGAGCGGGAGGGCCGGTGAGCAGTTCTTC.

The gene calls are TRBV5-1 and TRBJ2-5, with D unresolved. This CDR3 contains 12 residues. Germline CDR1 is SGHRS and CDR2 is YFSETQ. Deletions cut 2 bases from V and 3 bases from J, with 5 bases between. The CDR3 sequence: CASSFPEETQYF. CDR3 sequence (DNA): TGCGCCAGCAGCTTCCCGGAAGAGACCCAGTACTTC.

This clone has only one observation. The chain couples TRBV18 to TRBJ2-2; the match to TRBD2 covers 15 bases. This CDR3 spans 18 amino acids. Losses at the gene ends were 1 base for V and 4 bases for J; bases not matched to a gene: 4. The V gene's germline CDR1 is KGHSH and CDR2 LQKENI. The CDR3, as DNA: TGTGCCAGCTCACCACTACCGGGACTAGCGGGGGGCACCGGGGAGCTGTTTTTT. It codes for CASSPLPGLAGGTGELFF.

The rearrangement uses TRBV30 and TRBJ1-5, with D hard to call. CDR1 and CDR2 from the germline V gene are GTSNPN and SVGIG (reference sequence). The V and J ends lost 2 bases and 4 bases respectively, with 9 bases between them. This CDR3 has 13 amino acids. In DNA, the CDR3 is TGTGCCTGGAGTTTGGACTTGAATCAGCCCCAGCATTTT. Its translation is CAWSLDLNQPQHF.

This clone appeared a single time. The rearrangement joins TRBV28 to TRBJ1-2, with 10 bases matching TRBD1. The CDR3 covers 16 residues. The germline V gene encodes CDR1 MDHEN and CDR2 SYDVKM. The V and J ends lost 2 bases and 8 bases, in that order; junction bases with no gene match: 11. As DNA, the CDR3 is TGTGCCAGCAGTTTACTCCTATCCGGGACAGGGGAAGGCTACACCTTC. It specifies CASSLLLSGTGEGYTF.

This chain uses TRBV27 with TRBJ2-7; D might be TRBD1 (5 bases). With 5 bases removed from V and 0 bases from J, the gap between germline ends came to 14 bases. The CDR3 extends over 15 amino acids. Germline V gene lookup returns CDR1 MNHEY and CDR2 SMNVEV (reference sequence). DNA of the CDR3: TGTGCCAGCAGTAATCAGGGCACCCTCTCCTACGAGCAGTACTTC. Residues: CASSNQGTLSYEQYF.

The chain links TRBV7-2 to TRBJ1-3; TRBD1 is a possible D gene (6 bases). CDR3 length equals 15 residues. Germline CDR1 and CDR2: SGHTA and FQGNSA. The germline V and J ends were trimmed by 8 bases and 0 bases, with 14 bases remaining between them. CDR3 loop: CASFPGTPSGNTIYF. CDR3 nucleotides: TGTGCCAGCTTCCCAGGGACACCCTCTGGAAACACCATATATTTT. Supplemented by reference TRBV7-2 and TRBJ1-3, the full variable domain reads GAGVSQSPSNKVTEKGKDVELRCDPISGHTALYWYRQSLGQGLEFLIYFQGNSAPDKSGLPSDRFSAERTGGSVSTLTIQRTQQEDSAVYLCASFPGTPSGNTIYFGEGSWLTVV.

The chain uses TRBV5-1 and TRBJ2-5; possible D gene TRBD1, 5 bases. V dropped 0 bases and J dropped 2 bases, with 11 bases sitting between them. CDR3 size: 15 residues. Germline-derived CDR1 and CDR2 are SGHRS and YFSETQ. The CDR3 region is CASSLALSGQETQYF. CDR3 in DNA: TGCGCCAGCAGCTTGGCTTTATCAGGGCAAGAGACCCAGTACTTC.

This clone was picked up one time. V usage is TRBV28 and J usage is TRBJ2-7, with 9 bases aligning to TRBD1. Germline-derived CDR1 and CDR2 are MDHEN and SYDVKM. This CDR3 region has 15 residues. Germline trimming cut 5 bases from V and 5 bases from J; bases unmatched to any gene: 10. DNA of the CDR3: TGTGCCAGCAGTGCCGGGGGGACAGGGATCCACGAGCAGTACTTC. Residues: CASSAGGTGIHEQYF. Full variable domain (rest looked up from reference TRBV28 and TRBJ2-7): DVKVTQSSRYLVKRTGEKVFLECVQDMDHENMFWYRQDPGLGLRLIYFSYDVKMKEKGDIPEGYSVSREKKERFSLILESASTNQTSMYLCASSAGGTGIHEQYFGPGTRLTVT.

The V gene is TRBV6-5, the J gene TRBJ1-4; D remains unclear. Germline CDR1 is MNHEY and CDR2 is SVGAGI. V gave up 7 bases and J gave up 2 bases, with 14 bases separating them. The CDR3 covers 15 residues. The CDR3 protein is CASNPELPTNEKLFF. The CDR3 bases are TGTGCCAGCAATCCAGAACTACCCACTAATGAAAAACTGTTTTTT.

The CDR3 region is CASRKAGTTDTQYF. The DNA for the CDR3 is TGTGCCAGCAGAAAGGCGGGAACTACAGATACGCAGTATTTT. The chain is built from TRBV7-2 and TRBJ2-3; a weak D match, TRBD2 (6 bases). V lost 6 bases, J lost 3 bases, and 13 bases lay in between. CDR3 length: 14 amino acids. Per the germline V gene, CDR1 is SGHTA and CDR2 is FQGNSA. Combining the CDR3 with reference TRBV7-2 and TRBJ2-3 gives the whole variable domain GAGVSQSPSNKVTEKGKDVELRCDPISGHTALYWYRQSLGQGLEFLIYFQGNSAPDKSGLPSDRFSAERTGGSVSTLTIQRTQQEDSAVYLCASRKAGTTDTQYFGPGTRLTVL.

With respect to this clone: The junction departs from germline at one end; a sequencing error may be responsible. The chain has TRBV7-7 and TRBJ2-5; no firm D call. CDR1 and CDR2 from the germline V gene are SSHAT and FNYEAQ (reference sequence). CDR3 length: 15 amino acids. The CDR3 spells CASSLSRSAQETQYF. In DNA form, the CDR3 reads TGTGCTAGCAGCCTCTCTCGGAGCGCCCAAGAGACCCAGTACTTC.

This sequence joins TRBV4-3 and TRBJ1-4; TRBD1 matches 10 bases. Trimming cost V 0 bases and J 7 bases; bases outside gene matches: 14. In germline, CDR1 is LGHNA, CDR2 YSLEER. CDR3 length: 19 residues. The CDR3 region has the DNA TGCGCCAGCAGCCAAGATGGGTTAGTGACGACAGGGGGCCGTGAAAAACTGTTTTTT. It encodes CASSQDGLVTTGGREKLFF.

V usage is TRBV28 and J usage is TRBJ1-3; perhaps TRBD1 as D (6 bases). Germline assignment: CDR1 MDHEN and CDR2 SYDVKM. Between the trimmed V and J ends, which lost 1 base and 4 bases, there was a span of 17 bases. The CDR3 has 17 residues. CDR3 DNA sequence: TGTGCCAGCAGTTTATCCGCCACAGGGATCGTCGGAAACACCATATATTTT. Amino acid sequence: CASSLSATGIVGNTIYF. Full variable domain (outside the CDR3, taken from reference TRBV28 and TRBJ1-3): DVKVTQSSRYLVKRTGEKVFLECVQDMDHENMFWYRQDPGLGLRLIYFSYDVKMKEKGDIPEGYSVSREKKERFSLILESASTNQTSMYLCASSLSATGIVGNTIYFGEGSWLTVV.

The chain couples TRBV6-2 or TRBV6-3 to TRBJ2-1; 9 nucleotides match TRBD1. Germline V gene lookup returns CDR1 MNHEY and CDR2 SVGEGT. Trimming at V came to 0 bases and at J to 7 bases, leaving 1 base not matched to a gene. CDR3 length equals 14 residues. CDR3 in DNA: TGTGCCAGCAGTTACTCGACAGGGGGGAATGAGCAGTTCTTC. It translates to CASSYSTGGNEQFF.

The V gene is TRBV6-5, the J gene TRBJ2-5; D unclear. V dropped 4 bases and J dropped 3 bases, with 6 bases sitting between them. CDR3 length: 12 residues. Germline CDR1 MNHEY, CDR2 SVGAGI. CDR3 DNA: TGTGCCAGCAGTTCGGTAGAAGAGACCCAGTACTTC. As protein: CASSSVEETQYF.